The 11 T cell receptor beta chains presented below share a single source sample, sequenced in a study of cytomegalovirus exposure and HLA in healthy donors. PCR involved 60 Vbeta and 13 Jbeta primers. TCRdb keeps only in-frame clones here, not all; method: immunoSEQ multiplex PCR. The sample holds roughly 55,000 clones; 65% to 85% are singletons and the top ten take about 2.5%. Material for sequencing was PBMCs. These receptors originate from a boy aged 5-17 years in good health and CMV-seropositive.

This clone was recorded a few times. The chain joins TRBV11-2 to TRBJ2-1, with D unclear. The CDR3 extends over 14 amino acids. Trimming took off 3 bases at V and 4 bases at J, with 10 bases between the two ends. Germline values: CDR1 SGHAT, CDR2 FQNNGV. CDR3 region: CASSFSPTYNEQFF. The DNA for the CDR3 is TGTGCCAGCAGCTTTTCTCCGACTTACAATGAGCAGTTCTTC.

This chain joins TRBV29-1 and TRBJ2-7; D is ambiguous. V was pared by 4 bases and J by 0 bases, with 10 bases between. Germline loops: CDR1 SQVTM, CDR2 ANQGSEA. This CDR3 comprises 13 residues. The CDR3 reads CSVATMVSYEQYF. DNA for the CDR3: TGCAGCGTTGCAACTATGGTCTCCTACGAGCAGTACTTC.

The J gene is TRBJ1-5, the V gene TRBV28; D not resolved. Germline V gene sequence: CDR1 MDHEN, CDR2 SYDVKM. Deletions cut 6 bases from V and 4 bases from J, with 13 bases between. The CDR3 has 14 amino acids. Here the CDR3 DNA reads TGTGCCAGCAGACTTCCCTCCCTAAATCAGCCCCAGCATTTT. Translated, it gives CASRLPSLNQPQHF.

CDR3 DNA sequence: TGCAGCGTTGCCGACAATGAGCAGTTCTTC. This sequence encodes CSVADNEQFF. This sequence joins TRBV29-1 and TRBJ2-1; no definite D call. Germline V gives CDR1 SQVTM, CDR2 ANQGSEA. The V end was cut by 4 bases, the J end by 5 bases, with 3 bases between. This CDR3 comprises 10 residues.

The chain has TRBV11-2 and TRBJ2-2, with D perhaps TRBD1 (5 bases). CDR3 length: 13 residues. The germline V gene encodes CDR1 SGHAT and CDR2 FQNNGV. Trimming pared 10 bases from V and 5 bases from J, leaving 14 bases between. In nucleotides, the CDR3 is TGTGCCACCCTCAGGGTGGGGACCGGGGAGCTGTTTTTT. This translates into CATLRVGTGELFF.

V usage is TRBV29-1 and J usage is TRBJ2-7; no clear D gene. Germline assignment: CDR1 SQVTM and CDR2 ANQGSEA. Trimming removed 6 bases at V and 0 bases at J, with 15 bases between. The CDR3 covers 14 residues. CDR3 nucleotides: TGCAGCGTGATCCTAGGTCTGAGCTCCTACGAGCAGTACTTC. Its translation: CSVILGLSSYEQYF.

The chain recombines TRBV25-1 with TRBJ2-1; TRBD1 is a possible D gene (7 bases). V lost 7 bases to trimming and J lost 4 bases, with 17 bases between them. CDR3 length: 15 amino acids. The V gene's germline CDR1 is MGHDK and CDR2 SYGVNS. The CDR3 sequence is CASITTRGEYNEQFF. The CDR3 nucleotides are TGTGCCAGCATCACAACCAGGGGGGAATACAATGAGCAGTTCTTC.

This clone was found a few times. DNA of the CDR3: TGTGCCAGCAGGCAGACTAGCGGGGGCGAGACCCAGTACTTC. It specifies CASRQTSGGETQYF. The chain recombines TRBV5-5 with TRBJ2-5; 12 bases align to TRBD2. V was pared by 5 bases and J by 5 bases, with 4 bases of the junction left unmatched. CDR3 size: 14 residues. The germline gives CDR1 SGHKS, CDR2 YYEKEE (reference sequence).

This clone was seen only a few times. The gene calls are TRBV11-1 and TRBJ2-7, with D perhaps TRBD2 (5 bases). Germline lookup yields CDR1 SGHAT and CDR2 FQDESV (reference sequence). The CDR3 is 14 residues long. V gave up 4 bases and J gave up 0 bases, with 10 bases separating them. CDR3 sequence: CASSWRTDSYEQYF. Written as DNA, the CDR3 is TGTGCCAGCAGCTGGAGGACGGACTCCTACGAGCAGTACTTC.

This CDR3 is CASKGRGTTDTQYF. The CDR3 DNA reads TGTGCCAGTAAGGGTCGGGGGACTACAGATACGCAGTATTTT. V is TRBV19 and J is TRBJ2-3; D possibly corresponds to TRBD2 (6 bases). The CDR3 consists of 14 residues. Germline CDR1 LNHDA, CDR2 SQIVND (reference sequence). The ends were cut back, 7 bases at V and 3 bases at J, with 14 bases in the middle.

The rearrangement uses TRBV7-2 and TRBJ1-6, with D maybe TRBD1 (6 bases). This CDR3 is 17 amino acids long. Germline-derived CDR1 and CDR2 are SGHTA and FQGNSA. Deletions cut 5 bases from V and 0 bases from J, with 14 bases between. CDR3 loop: CASSPADRSSYNSPLHF. CDR3 sequence (DNA): TGTGCCAGCAGCCCTGCCGACAGGAGCTCCTATAATTCACCCCTCCACTTT.